This T cell receptor beta chain was recovered during a study of identical twins. All of the donors were Caucasians in good health. Trimming pared 5 bases from V and 14 bases from J, leaving 13 bases between. Germline V gene data show CDR1 as SEHNR and CDR2 as FQNEAQ (reference sequence). The CDR3 sequence is 11 residues long. Each CDR3 protein is one row after TCRdb ran MiXCR on the 5' RACE reads. In the table there are some 240,000 distinct CDR3 sequences, roughly 8.7% of which are singletons. Study-level results: Zero-insertion analyses could be partly confounded by invariant MAIT and iNKT cells. Sequences that were beta out-of-frame showed weaker excess twin sharing. Out-of-frame alpha sequences that twins shared showed excess low generation probability.

A word on this clonotype: Its specificity is unknown.

The sample also formed part of further work on yellow fever vaccine responses in identical twins.

The clonotype was recovered from a woman between 18 and 29 years old in good health. Material for sequencing was CD8+ T cells sorted from blood. This chain connects TRBV7-9 to TRBJ2-1; tentatively, D is TRBD2 (6 bases). The DNA of the CDR3 is TGTGCCAGCAGCCGACTGGGCGGGGAGTTCTTC. This translates into CASSRLGGEFF.